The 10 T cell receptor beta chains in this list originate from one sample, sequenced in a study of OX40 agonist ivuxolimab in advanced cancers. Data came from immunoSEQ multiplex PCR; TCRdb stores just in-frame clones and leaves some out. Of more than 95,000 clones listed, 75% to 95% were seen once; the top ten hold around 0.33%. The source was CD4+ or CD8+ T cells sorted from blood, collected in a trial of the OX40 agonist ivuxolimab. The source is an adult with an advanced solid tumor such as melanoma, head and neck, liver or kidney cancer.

The CDR3 DNA follows: TGTGCCAGCAGTGAATTGGGACAGGGGGTCACCGGGGAGCTGTTTTTT. Residues: CASSELGQGVTGELFF. The chain recombines TRBV2 with TRBJ2-2, with 11 bases identical to TRBD1. The V segment lost 2 bases and the J segment 4 bases; nucleotides outside the gene matches: 3. The CDR3 is 16 residues long. CDR1 is SNHLY, CDR2 FYNNEI, per germline.

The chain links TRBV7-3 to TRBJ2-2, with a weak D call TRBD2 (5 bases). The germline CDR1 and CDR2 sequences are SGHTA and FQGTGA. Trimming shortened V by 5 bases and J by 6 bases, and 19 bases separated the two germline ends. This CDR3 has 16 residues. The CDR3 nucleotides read TGTGCCAGCAGCCTATTCAGAGCGGCAAACGCCGGGGAGCTGTTTTTT. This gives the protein CASSLFRAANAGELFF. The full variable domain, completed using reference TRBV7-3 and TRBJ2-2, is GAGVSQTPSNKVTEKGKYVELRCDPISGHTALYWYRQSLGQGPEFLIYFQGTGAADDSGLPNDRFFAVRPEGSVSTLKIQRTERGDSAVYLCASSLFRAANAGELFFGEGSRLTVL.

For the CDR3, the DNA is TGTGCCAGCAGCTTGGGGCAGAACCCCACAGATACGCAGTATTTT. This encodes CASSLGQNPTDTQYF. The rearrangement links TRBV7-9 to TRBJ2-3; a weak D match, TRBD1 (5 bases). The V gene lost 3 bases and the J gene lost 2 bases, with 12 bases spanning the gap. Germline V gene data show CDR1 as SEHNR and CDR2 as FQNEAQ (reference sequence). The CDR3 totals 15 residues.

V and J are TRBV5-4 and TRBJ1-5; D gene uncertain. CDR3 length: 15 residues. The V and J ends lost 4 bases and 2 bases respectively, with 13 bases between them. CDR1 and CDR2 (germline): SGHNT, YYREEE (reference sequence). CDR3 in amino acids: CASSQDVGGNQPQHF. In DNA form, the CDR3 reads TGTGCCAGCAGCCAGGACGTCGGAGGCAATCAGCCCCAGCATTTT.

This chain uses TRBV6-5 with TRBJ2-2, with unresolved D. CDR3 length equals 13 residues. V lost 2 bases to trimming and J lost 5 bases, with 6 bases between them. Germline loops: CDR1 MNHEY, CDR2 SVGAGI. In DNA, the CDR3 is TGTGCCAGCAGTTACAGGGTTACCGGGGAGCTGTTTTTT. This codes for CASSYRVTGELFF.

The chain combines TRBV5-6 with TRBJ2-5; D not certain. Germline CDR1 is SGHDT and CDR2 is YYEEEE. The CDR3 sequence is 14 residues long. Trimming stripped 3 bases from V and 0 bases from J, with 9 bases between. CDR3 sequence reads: CASSSGLYQETQYF. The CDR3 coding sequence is TGTGCCAGCAGCTCGGGCCTGTACCAAGAGACCCAGTACTTC.

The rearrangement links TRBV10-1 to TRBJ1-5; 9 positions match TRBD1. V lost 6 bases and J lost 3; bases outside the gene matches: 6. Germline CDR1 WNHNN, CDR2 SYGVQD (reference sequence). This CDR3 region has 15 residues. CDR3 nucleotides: TGCGCCAGCAGCGCCGGGACAGGGTCCAATCAGCCCCAGCATTTT. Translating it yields CASSAGTGSNQPQHF.

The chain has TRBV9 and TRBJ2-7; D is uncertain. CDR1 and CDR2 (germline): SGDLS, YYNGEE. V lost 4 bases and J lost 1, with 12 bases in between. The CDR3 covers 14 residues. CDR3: CASSSRAGSYEQYF. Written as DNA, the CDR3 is TGTGCCAGCAGCTCCCGTGCAGGTTCCTACGAGCAGTACTTC.

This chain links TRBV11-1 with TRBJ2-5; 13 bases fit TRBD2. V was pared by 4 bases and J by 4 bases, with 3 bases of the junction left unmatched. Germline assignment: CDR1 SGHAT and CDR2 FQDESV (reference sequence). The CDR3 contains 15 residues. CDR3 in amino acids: CASSSRTSGRETQYF. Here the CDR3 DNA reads TGTGCCAGCAGCTCCCGGACTAGCGGGAGAGAGACCCAGTACTTC.

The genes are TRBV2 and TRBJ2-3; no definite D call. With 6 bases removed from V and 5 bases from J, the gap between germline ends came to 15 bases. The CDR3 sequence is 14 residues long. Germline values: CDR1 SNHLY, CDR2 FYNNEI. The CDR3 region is CASRPRLIEDTQYF. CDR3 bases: TGTGCCAGCAGGCCACGGTTGATAGAAGATACGCAGTATTTT.